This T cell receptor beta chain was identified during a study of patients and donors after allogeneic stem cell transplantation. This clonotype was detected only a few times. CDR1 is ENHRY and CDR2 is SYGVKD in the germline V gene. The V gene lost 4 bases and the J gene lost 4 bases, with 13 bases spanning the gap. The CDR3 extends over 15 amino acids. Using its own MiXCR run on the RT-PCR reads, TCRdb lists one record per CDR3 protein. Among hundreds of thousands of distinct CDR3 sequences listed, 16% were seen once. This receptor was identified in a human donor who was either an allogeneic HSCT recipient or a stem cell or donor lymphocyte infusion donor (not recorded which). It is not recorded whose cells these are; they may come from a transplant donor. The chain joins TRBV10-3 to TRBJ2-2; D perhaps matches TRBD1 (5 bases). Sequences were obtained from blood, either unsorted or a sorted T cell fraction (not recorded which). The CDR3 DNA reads TGTGCCATCAGTGTCCTCCGCCAGGGCACCGGGGAGCTGTTTTTT. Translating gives CAISVLRQGTGELFF.